This TCR beta chain was documented in a study of blood T cell repertoires in COVID-19. As for the study in general: Some COVID-19 samples were acute and others convalescent; all came from the United States, Italy and Spain. The analysed material was cDNA or gDNA that came from T cells, B-cell-depleted T cells, or PBMCs.

CDR3 length: 15 amino acids. Germline V gene lookup returns CDR1 SGHKS and CDR2 YYEKEE (reference sequence). Trimming pared 1 base from V and 4 bases from J, leaving 14 bases between. Authors' processing steps: The assay estimated nucleated cells by amplifying reference gene primers. Method: immunoSEQ multiplex PCR; TCRdb's copy keeps in-frame clones and lacks some. That table furnishes V, J and clone size, whereas the DNA furnished D and trimming. The repertoire holds about 260,000 clones, with about 89% as singletons. Material: peripheral blood. V usage is TRBV5-5 and J usage is TRBJ1-2; D remains unclear. The source is a man aged 40-49 years with active or convalescent COVID-19. In DNA, the CDR3 is TGTGCCAGCAGCTTGTTTATCCAGGATGCCTATGGCTACACCTTC. Protein: CASSLFIQDAYGYTF.